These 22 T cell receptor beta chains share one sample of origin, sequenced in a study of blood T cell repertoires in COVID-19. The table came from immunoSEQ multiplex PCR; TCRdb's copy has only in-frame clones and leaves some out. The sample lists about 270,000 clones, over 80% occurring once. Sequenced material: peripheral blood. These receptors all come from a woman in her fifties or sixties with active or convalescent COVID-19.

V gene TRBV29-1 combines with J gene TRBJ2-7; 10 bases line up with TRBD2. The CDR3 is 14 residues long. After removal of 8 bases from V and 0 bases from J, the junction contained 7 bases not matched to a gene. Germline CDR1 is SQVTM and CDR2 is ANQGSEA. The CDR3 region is CSIWTSGGSYEQYF. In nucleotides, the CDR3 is TGCAGCATATGGACTAGCGGCGGCTCCTACGAGCAGTACTTC.

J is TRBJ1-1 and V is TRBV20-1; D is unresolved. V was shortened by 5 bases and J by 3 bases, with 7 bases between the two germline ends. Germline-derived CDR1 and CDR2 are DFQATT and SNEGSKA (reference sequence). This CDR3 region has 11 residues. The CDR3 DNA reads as TGCAGTGCTCCCGACTACACTGAAGCTTTCTTT. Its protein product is CSAPDYTEAFF.

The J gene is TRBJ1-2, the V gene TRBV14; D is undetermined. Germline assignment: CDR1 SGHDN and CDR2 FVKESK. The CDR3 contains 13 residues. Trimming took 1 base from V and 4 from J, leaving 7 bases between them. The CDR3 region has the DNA TGTGCCAGCAGCCAAGTACGAGGCTATGGCTACACCTTC. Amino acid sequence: CASSQVRGYGYTF.

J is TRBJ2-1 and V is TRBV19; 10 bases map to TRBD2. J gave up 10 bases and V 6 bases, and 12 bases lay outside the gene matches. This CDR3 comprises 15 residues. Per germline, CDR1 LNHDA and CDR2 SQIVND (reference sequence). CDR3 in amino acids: CASRREAGGGKEQFF. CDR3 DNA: TGTGCCAGTAGAAGGGAAGCGGGAGGGGGTAAAGAGCAGTTCTTC.

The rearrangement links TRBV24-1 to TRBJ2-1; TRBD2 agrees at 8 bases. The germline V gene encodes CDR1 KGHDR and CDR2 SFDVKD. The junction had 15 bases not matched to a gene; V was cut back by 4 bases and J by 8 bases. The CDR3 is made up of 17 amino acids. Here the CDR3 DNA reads TGTGCCACCAGTGACCGGGGGCCAACGGGAGGGGTAGATGAGCAGTTCTTC. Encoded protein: CATSDRGPTGGVDEQFF.

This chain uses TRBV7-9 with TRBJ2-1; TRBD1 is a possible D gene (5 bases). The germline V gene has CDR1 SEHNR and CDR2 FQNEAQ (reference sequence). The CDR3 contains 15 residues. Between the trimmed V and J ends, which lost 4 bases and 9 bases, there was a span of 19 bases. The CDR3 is CASSSRVVRTSEQFF. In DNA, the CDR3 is TGTGCCAGCAGCTCCAGGGTTGTGAGGACGAGTGAGCAGTTCTTC.

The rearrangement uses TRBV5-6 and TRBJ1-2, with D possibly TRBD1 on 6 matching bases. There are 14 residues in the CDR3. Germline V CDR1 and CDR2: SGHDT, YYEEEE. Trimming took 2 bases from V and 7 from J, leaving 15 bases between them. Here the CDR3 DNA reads TGTGCCAGCAGCTTTGCCGACAGGTTCTCTGGCTACACCTTC. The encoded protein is CASSFADRFSGYTF.

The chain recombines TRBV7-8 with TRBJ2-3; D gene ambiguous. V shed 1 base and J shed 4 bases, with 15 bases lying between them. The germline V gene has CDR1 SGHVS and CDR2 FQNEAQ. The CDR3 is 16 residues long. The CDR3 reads CASSLVRVPRPDTQYF. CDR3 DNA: TGTGCCAGCAGCTTAGTACGAGTACCCCGCCCAGATACGCAGTATTTT.

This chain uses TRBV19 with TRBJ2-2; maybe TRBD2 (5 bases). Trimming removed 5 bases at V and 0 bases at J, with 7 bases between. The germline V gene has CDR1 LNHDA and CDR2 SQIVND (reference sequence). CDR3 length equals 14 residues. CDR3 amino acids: CASSVGANTGELFF. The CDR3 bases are TGTGCCAGTAGTGTCGGGGCGAACACCGGGGAGCTGTTTTTT.

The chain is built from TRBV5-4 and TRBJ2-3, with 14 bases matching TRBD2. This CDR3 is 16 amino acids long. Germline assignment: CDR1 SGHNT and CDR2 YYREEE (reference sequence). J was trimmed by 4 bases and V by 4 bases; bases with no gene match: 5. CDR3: CASSTGTSGRADTQYF. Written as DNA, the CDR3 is TGTGCCAGCAGCACTGGGACTAGCGGGAGAGCAGATACGCAGTATTTT.

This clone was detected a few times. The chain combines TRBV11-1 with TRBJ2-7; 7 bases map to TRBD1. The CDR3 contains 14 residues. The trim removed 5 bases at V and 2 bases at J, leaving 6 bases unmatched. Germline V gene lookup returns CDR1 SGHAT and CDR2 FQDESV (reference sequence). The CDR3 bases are TGTGCCAGCAGCCGAACGGACAGGACCTACGAGCAGTACTTC. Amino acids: CASSRTDRTYEQYF.

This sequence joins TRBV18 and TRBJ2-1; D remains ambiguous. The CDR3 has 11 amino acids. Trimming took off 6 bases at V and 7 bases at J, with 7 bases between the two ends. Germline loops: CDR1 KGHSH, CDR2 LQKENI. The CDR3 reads CASSLGNEQFF. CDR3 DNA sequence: TGTGCCAGCTCTCTCGGGAATGAGCAGTTCTTC.

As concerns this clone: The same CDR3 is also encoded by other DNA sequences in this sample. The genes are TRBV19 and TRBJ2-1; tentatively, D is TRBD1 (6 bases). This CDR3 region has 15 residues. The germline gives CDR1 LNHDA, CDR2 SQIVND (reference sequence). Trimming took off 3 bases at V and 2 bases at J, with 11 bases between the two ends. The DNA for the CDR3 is TGTGCCAGTAGTATGATCTCAGGGGCCTACAATGAGCAGTTCTTC. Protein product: CASSMISGAYNEQFF.

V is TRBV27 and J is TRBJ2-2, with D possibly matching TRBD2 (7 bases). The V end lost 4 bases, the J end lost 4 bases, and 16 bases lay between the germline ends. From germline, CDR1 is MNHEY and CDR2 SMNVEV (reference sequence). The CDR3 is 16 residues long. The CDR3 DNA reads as TGTGCCAGCAGTTCCCCCCTAGGGGGGGGCACCGGGGAGCTGTTTTTT. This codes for CASSSPLGGGTGELFF.

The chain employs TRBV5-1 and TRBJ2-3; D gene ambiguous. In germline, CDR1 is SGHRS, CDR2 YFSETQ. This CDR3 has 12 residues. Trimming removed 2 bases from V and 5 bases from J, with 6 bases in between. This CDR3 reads CASSFSRDTQYF. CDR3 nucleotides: TGCGCCAGCAGCTTTTCCCGAGATACGCAGTATTTT.

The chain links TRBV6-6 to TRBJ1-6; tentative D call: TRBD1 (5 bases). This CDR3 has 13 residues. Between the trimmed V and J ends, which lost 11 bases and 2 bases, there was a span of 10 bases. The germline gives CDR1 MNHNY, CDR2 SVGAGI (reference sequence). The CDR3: CAARGTYNSPLHF. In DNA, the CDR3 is TGTGCCGCAAGGGGAACCTATAATTCACCCCTCCACTTT.

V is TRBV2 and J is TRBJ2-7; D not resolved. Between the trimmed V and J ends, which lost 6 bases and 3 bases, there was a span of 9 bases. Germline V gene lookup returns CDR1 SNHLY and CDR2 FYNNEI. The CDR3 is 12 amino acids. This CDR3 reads CASSYPGYEQYF. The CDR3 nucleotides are TGTGCCAGCAGCTACCCGGGCTACGAGCAGTACTTC.

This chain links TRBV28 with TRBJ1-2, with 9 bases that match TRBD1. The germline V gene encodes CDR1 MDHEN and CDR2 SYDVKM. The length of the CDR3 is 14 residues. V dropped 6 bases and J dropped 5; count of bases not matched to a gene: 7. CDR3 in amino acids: CASSKSGTGYGYTF. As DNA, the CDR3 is TGTGCCAGCAGCAAATCCGGGACAGGGTATGGCTACACCTTC.

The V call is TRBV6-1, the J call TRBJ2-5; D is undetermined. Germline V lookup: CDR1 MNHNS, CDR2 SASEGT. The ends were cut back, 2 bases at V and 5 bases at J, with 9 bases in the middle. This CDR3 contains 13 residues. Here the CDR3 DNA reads TGTGCCAGCAGTGAATCTTTGTTGGAGACCCAGTACTTC. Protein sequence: CASSESLLETQYF.

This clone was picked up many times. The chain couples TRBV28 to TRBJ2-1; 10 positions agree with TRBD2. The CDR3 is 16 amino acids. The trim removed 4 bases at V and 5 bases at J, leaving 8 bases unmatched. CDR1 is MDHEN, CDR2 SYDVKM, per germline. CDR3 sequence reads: CASSYTRTSGNNEQFF. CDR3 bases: TGTGCCAGCAGTTACACTAGGACTAGCGGAAACAATGAGCAGTTCTTC.

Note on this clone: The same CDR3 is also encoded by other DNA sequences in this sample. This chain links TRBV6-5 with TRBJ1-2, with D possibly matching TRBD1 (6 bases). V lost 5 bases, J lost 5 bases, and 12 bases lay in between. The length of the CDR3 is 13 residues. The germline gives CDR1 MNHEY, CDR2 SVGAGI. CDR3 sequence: CASSTQGGYGYTF. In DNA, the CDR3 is TGTGCCAGCAGTACACAGGGAGGGTATGGCTACACCTTC.

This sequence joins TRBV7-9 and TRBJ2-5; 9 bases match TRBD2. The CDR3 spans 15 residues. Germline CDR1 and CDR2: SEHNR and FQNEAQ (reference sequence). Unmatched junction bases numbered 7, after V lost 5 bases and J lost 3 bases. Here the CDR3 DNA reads TGTGCCAGCAGCGCAGGGGAGCGGGAGGAAGAGACCCAGTACTTC. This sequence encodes CASSAGEREEETQYF.